The following is a T cell receptor (beta chain) sequence with its context. Its antigen is unknown. No base qualities exist here, and no much larger clone lies one base off it. The sample originates from a study of cytomegalovirus exposure and HLA in healthy donors (TCRdb year 2017). About the investigation overall: According to an earlier analysis of 587 of the donors, 200 million or so T cells yielded roughly 100 million unique TCR beta sequences and about 300 Gb of sequence data. Every repertoire in the discovery cohort had been generated on one and the same sequencing platform. The number of typed donors differed by locus: roughly 629-640 for A, B, C, DRB1 and DQB1; 500 to 550 for DQA1; around 610 for DPA1; and 400 to 480 for DPB1. To study patterns of TCR occurrence, a later analysis re-analyzed previously published TCR beta repertoires from 500 to 850 donors and added high-resolution HLA genotyping. Rather than using new phenotypic data, the later analysis identified candidate immune exposures from TCR beta sequences and from how often those sequences occurred across donors. Donor age, sex, ethnicity and CMV serostatus were collected together with the repertoire data. Of the 300 to 450 genotyped donors, over 70% fell in the genetic ancestry cluster associated with self-reported Caucasian donors. Class I and class II HLA loci were covered by the typing at four-digit resolution. On average, about 240,000 unique TCR beta nucleotide sequences were sequenced per donor among fewer than 500 genotyped donors of the cohort, with roughly 18% of those sequences being non-productive. In addition to the first cohort of around 670 subjects, a separate validation cohort of 120 different subjects was used. The aim of the study was to test whether cataloging public T cell receptors could identify signatures of past pathogen exposure. To predict cytomegalovirus infection status, the study brought together high-throughput TCR immunosequencing, statistical association of individual TCRs with disease status, and machine learning. An earlier analysis of roughly 580 of the donors used high-throughput TCR beta sequencing to judge whether each TCR beta V gene segment behaved as functional or pseudogenic. The study used immunosequencing to profile the T cell repertoires of approximately 690 subjects and linked those repertoires to cytomegalovirus serostatus. Roughly 5 DR-DQ haplotypes were handled as single units for association and clustering because linkage in the cohort was strong. About 280 gigabases of sequencing data and 70 million to 100 million unique TCR sequences made up an early release that covered approximately 700 HLA-typed donors. A later genetic analysis took genome-wide SNP genotypes for about 55% of the roughly 670 donors and used that subset as a discovery cohort.

Reading from cysteine to phenylalanine, the CDR3 counts 18 amino acids. Only CDR3 DNA is held: 54 bases, read in frame from base 1. Trimming removed 7 bases from V and 5 bases from J; the gene matches leave 20 bases unexplained. Based on the germline V gene (reference sequence), the CDR1 and CDR2 sequences are WNHNN and SYGVQD. General conclusions and limits of the study: At a false discovery rate of 0.05, a later analysis linked some 18,000 TCR beta sequences to specific HLA alleles. Compared with the 666-donor mean, donors in an Asian-associated ancestry cluster had fewer N-insertions in productive TCRs, according to a later genetic analysis. Roughly 15 rarely observed V segments, including chromosome 9 orphons, were excluded from the earlier analysis of about 610 of the donors because counts were too low. Some IMGT-functional V segments, including TRBV6-2 and TRBV6-3, could not be distinguished by the 87-base-pair reads and were therefore excluded. In a later analysis, TCR association rates were found to vary across HLA loci, with the most associated TCRs seen for DRB1 alleles and the fewest for HLA-C alleles. In this cohort, only TCR beta chains were sequenced, and detectable features were limited by the absence of alpha or paired-chain data. Most TCR sequences were observed very rarely across donors, whereas some public TCRs were present in many individuals. The only immune exposure information available for the cohort was CMV serostatus. Linkage disequilibrium might explain the correlated functional status among segregating V segments, but an unknown experimental factor could not be ruled out. Compared with equally common non-associated chains, HLA-associated TCR beta chains in a later analysis were more clonally expanded and had lower generation probabilities. In a later analysis, several top co-occurrence clusters were reported to appear linked to parvovirus B19, influenza, CMV and Epstein-Barr virus. Strong co-occurrence of HLA alleles, especially DR and DQ, made assigning TCR associations to individual alleles difficult. Because HLA typing was missing for some donors at each locus, association tests included only the typed subset. Broadly in line with IMGT annotations, most TCR beta V segments showed up in productive rearrangements about 87% or about 30% of the time in an earlier analysis of several hundred of the donors. The study gave a list of some 150 TCR beta chains associated with cytomegalovirus. A later analysis found that most CMV-associated TCR beta chains appeared HLA-restricted, with HLA associations seemingly driven largely by CMV exposure. In both the original and validation cohorts, the classifier was reported to diagnose cytomegalovirus status with high specificity and sensitivity. In vitro tests confirmed that three of the cytomegalovirus-associated TCR beta chains recognize cytomegalovirus antigens. In a later genetic analysis, a missense DCLRE1C variant was associated with V-gene and J-gene trimming of TCR beta chains, and the association was replicated in an independent cohort. A group of highly shared sequence variants was considered likely to be a technical artifact of the sequencing pipeline. A further reported finding was that TCR beta sequences accurately predicted the HLA-A and HLA-B alleles for most subjects in the first cohort. The authors suggested that the approach could potentially be generalized to other disease states and immunological phenotypes. Presence/absence analyses assumed roughly uniform sequencing depth across donors, an assumption that may not hold.

To prepare the library, the immunoSEQ multiplex PCR assay was applied. A mixture of 60 forward primers for TCR Vbeta segments and 13 reverse primers for TCR Jbeta segments was used in the multiplex PCR. Amplification of the CDR3 region of rearranged TCR beta genes was performed with a multiplex PCR assay on genomic DNA. On the Illumina HiSeq System, the amplified TCR beta libraries were sequenced as 87-base-pair reads. In the paper's pipeline: A later analysis tallied around 82 million unique TCR beta chains across the 600 to 700 repertoires, and some 10 million of those chains were shared by two or more donors. Raw reads were error-corrected and collapsed into unique sequences by a nearest-neighbor algorithm in which closely related sequences were merged to remove PCR and sequencing errors. To assign V, D and J gene segments, CDR3 sequences were aligned to IMGT reference sequences. For a sequence to be retained, at least a six-nucleotide match to both a V gene segment and a J gene segment was required. Rearrangements were called productive when the CDR3 lacked stop codons and stayed in frame with V and J; all others were non-productive. Following IMGT convention, CDR3 was defined as the stretch from the second conserved V-encoded cysteine to the conserved J-encoded phenylalanine. In an earlier analysis of roughly 610 of the donors, sequences lacking an unambiguous match to a single V gene segment were excluded. An earlier analysis of a few hundred of the donors called V segments functional above 56.7% productive rearrangements and segregating when the between-donor standard deviation exceeded 5%. A statistical classification framework was developed to diagnose cytomegalovirus status using the catalog of TCR beta chain sequences. V and J gene assignment, in a later analysis, came from comparing TCR nucleotide sequences with IMGT/GENE-DB human TR gene sequences. The TCRdist pipeline was used in a later analysis to assign CDR3 sequences and most-parsimonious VDJ recombination scenarios. In a later analysis, each TCR beta chain was defined by its CDR3 amino acid sequence together with its V-gene family, and reads without a unique V-gene family were excluded. To address suspected cross-contamination and a sequencing artifact, a later analysis removed roughly 640 highly shared, low-generation-probability nucleotide sequences. In a later analysis, a clonal expansion index was calculated for each public chain from normalized within-repertoire ranks of inferred template counts. Generation probabilities in a later analysis came from a VDJ recombination model fitted to out-of-frame rearrangements, and those results were checked against IGoR. A later analysis scored TCR-TCR, TCR-HLA and TCR-CMV co-occurrence with hypergeometric tests, applying a repertoire-size bias correction to TCR pairs. In a later analysis, false discovery rates were estimated by permuting HLA or CMV assignments 20 times. In a later analysis, co-occurring TCRs were grouped using DBSCAN, with TCRdist sequence similarity added in when clustering inside HLA-allele-positive subsets. Repertoires with fewer than 30,000 or more than 120,000 public chains were left out of co-occurrence clustering, as were about 5 repertoires with anomalous nucleotide sharing. The table was pulled from immuneACCESS by TCRdb, which kept in-frame rearrangements only. Such tables lose some clones; where checked, under half of the loss comes from unresolved V genes, and the rest has no known cause. The V and J calls and clone size come from that table; D and trimming were worked out from the DNA. Across this sample there are about 120,000 clones, with roughly two thirds seen only once. The ten largest clones add up to 1.6% of the sample.

The cohort was made up of 500 to 800 healthy bone marrow donors. At the time of sampling, all cohort members were nominally healthy, though unrecorded immune exposures were likely present. The donor tested CMV seropositive and was one of the 289 seropositive cohort members. A peripheral blood sample was provided by each donor, and peripheral blood mononuclear cells were used for TCR beta sequencing. Genomic DNA was extracted from the blood cell samples with the Qiagen DNeasy Blood Extraction Kit. The sequence links TRBV10-1 to TRBJ2-5; 9 bases in between match TRBD1. The TCR was taken from a man aged 25-40 years in good health and CMV-seropositive. Sequencing was performed on PBMCs. The CDR3 protein sequence reads: CASTPDLTGQGWTETQYF. The DNA sequence follows: TGCGCCAGCACCCCAGACCTGACCGGACAGGGGTGGACGGAGACCCAGTACTTC.